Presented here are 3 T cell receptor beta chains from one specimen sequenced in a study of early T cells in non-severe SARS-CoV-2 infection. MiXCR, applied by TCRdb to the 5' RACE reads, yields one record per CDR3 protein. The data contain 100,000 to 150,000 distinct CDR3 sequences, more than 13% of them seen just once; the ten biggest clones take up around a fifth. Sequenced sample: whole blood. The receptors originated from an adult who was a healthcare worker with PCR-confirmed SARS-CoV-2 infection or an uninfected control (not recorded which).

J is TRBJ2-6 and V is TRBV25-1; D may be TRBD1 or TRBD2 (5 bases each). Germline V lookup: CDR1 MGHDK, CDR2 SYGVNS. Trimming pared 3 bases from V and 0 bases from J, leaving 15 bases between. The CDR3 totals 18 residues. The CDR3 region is CASSETGPKVSGANVLTF. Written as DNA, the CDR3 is TGTGCCAGCAGTGAGACGGGACCGAAGGTCTCTGGGGCCAACGTCCTGACTTTC. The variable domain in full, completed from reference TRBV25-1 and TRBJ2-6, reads EADIYQTPRYLVIGTGKKITLECSQTMGHDKMYWYQQDPGMELHLIHYSYGVNSTEKGDLSSESTVSRIRTEHFPLTLESARPSHTSQYLCASSETGPKVSGANVLTFGAGSRLTVL.

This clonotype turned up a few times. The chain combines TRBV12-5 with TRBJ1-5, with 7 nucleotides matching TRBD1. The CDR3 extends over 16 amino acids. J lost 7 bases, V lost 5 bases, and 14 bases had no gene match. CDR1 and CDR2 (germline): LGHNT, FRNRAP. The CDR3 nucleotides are TGTGCTAGTGGTCCACCAGGGACAGTGGCAGGGCAGCCCCAGCATTTT. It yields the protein CASGPPGTVAGQPQHF.

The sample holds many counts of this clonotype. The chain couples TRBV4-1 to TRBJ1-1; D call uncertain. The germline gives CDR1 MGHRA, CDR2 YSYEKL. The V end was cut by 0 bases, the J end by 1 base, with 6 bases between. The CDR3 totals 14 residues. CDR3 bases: TGCGCCAGCAGCCAAGACGCCGAGAACACTGAAGCTTTCTTT. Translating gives CASSQDAENTEAFF.